This TCR beta chain was found in a study of spatial heterogeneity in lung cancer. About the study: Fewer alpha-chain than beta-chain sequences were consistently detected.

Per germline, CDR1 SEHNR and CDR2 FQNEAQ (reference sequence). This CDR3 region has 14 residues. The ends were cut back, 2 bases at V and 9 bases at J, with 14 bases in the middle. This clonotype was recorded at least ten times. TCRdb redid the calling of the 5' RACE reads with MiXCR, one entry per CDR3 protein. The data hold around 10,000 distinct CDR3 sequences, with 8.6% observed a single time. Regarding time point: sample taken at primary tumor resection. No cells were sorted before sequencing. The whole RNA sequenced was extracted from tumor, nontumor lung or frozen PBMC. The rearrangement uses TRBV7-9 and TRBJ2-1; D not certain. The origin of this receptor is a male donor with early-stage non-small cell lung cancer. The material sequenced was PBMCs, taken at surgery. CDR3: CASSLWQALSEQFF. For the CDR3, the DNA is TGTGCCAGCAGCTTATGGCAGGCGTTAAGTGAGCAGTTCTTC.